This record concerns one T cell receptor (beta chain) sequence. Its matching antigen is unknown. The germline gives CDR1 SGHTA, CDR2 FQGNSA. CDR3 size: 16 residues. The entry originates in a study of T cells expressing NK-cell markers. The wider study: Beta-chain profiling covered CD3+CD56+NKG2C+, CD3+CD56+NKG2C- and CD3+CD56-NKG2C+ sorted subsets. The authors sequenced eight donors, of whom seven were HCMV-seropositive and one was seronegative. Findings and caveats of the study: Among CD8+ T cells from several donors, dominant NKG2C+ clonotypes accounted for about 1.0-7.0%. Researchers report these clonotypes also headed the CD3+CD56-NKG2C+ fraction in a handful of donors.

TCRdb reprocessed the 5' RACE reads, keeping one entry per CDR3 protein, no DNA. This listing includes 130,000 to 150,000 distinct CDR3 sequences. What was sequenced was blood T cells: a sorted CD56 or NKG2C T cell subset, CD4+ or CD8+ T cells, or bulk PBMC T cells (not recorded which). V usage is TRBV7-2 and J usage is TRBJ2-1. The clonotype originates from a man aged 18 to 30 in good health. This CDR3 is CASSSGRGASYNEQFF.